This T cell receptor (beta chain) came from a study of memory CD4+ T cells and cytomegalovirus serostatus. The germline V gene has CDR1 SGDLS and CDR2 YYNGEE. With V trimmed by 3 bases and J by 4 bases, 6 bases remained unmatched. CDR3 size: 15 residues. Original handling: After removing out-of-frame reads, around 2,100,000 distinct TCRbeta sequences remained. Clones were read by immunoSEQ multiplex PCR, and TCRdb kept only the in-frame ones, dropping some. V, J and clone size derive from that table, while D and trimming were established from the DNA sequence. The sample records about 41,000 clones, about 79% being singletons. Worth noting for this clone: What it recognizes is unknown.

The sort gate was single viable CD3+CD4+CD8-CD45RO+ cells for memory CD4+ T cells. Study-level results: Each of 65 to 75 CMV-associated TCRbeta sequences occurred in one to five individuals. Repertoires predicted CMV serostatus with median bootstrapped AUC of about 0.94.

The sequence was collected from an adult in good health and CMV-seronegative. V and J are TRBV9 and TRBJ2-7, with 11 bases identical to TRBD2. Sequenced sample: memory CD4+ T cells from blood. The CDR3 loop reads CASSATSGSFYEQYF. CDR3 in DNA: TGTGCCAGCAGCGCTACTAGCGGGAGTTTTTACGAGCAGTACTTC. Supplemented by reference TRBV9 and TRBJ2-7, the full variable domain reads DSGVTQTPKHLITATGQRVTLRCSPRSGDLSVYWYQQSLDQGLQFLIQYYNGEERAKGNILERFSAQQFPDLHSELNLSSLELGDSALYFCASSATSGSFYEQYFGPGTRLTVT.